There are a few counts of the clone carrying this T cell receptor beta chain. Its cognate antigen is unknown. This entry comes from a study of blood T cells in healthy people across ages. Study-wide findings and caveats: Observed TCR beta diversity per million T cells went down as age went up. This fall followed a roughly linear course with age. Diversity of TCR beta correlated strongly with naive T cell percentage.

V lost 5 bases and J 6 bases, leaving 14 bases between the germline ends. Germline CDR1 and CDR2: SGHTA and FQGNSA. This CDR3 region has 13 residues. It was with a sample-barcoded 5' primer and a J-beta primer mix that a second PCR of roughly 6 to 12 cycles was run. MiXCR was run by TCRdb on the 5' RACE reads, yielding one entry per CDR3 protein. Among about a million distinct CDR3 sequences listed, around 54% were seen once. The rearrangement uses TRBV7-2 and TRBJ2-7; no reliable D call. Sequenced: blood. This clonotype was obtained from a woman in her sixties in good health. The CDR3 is CASSPTGWGEQYF. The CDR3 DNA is TGTGCCAGCAGCCCGACGGGTTGGGGCGAGCAGTACTTC.